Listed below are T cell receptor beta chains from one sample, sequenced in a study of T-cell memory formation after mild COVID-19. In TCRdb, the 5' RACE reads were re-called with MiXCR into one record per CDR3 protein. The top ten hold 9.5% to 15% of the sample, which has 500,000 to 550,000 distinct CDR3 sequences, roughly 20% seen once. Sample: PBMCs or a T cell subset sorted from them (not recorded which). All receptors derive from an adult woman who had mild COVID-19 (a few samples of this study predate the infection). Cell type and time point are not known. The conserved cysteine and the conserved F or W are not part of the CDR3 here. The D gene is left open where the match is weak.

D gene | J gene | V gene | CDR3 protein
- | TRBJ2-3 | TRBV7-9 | ASRSRRTTATDTQY
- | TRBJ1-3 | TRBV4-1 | ASSPASLGGNTIY
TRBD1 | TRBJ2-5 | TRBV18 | ASSRTGRQETQY
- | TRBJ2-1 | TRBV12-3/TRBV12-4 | ASSPLGEQF
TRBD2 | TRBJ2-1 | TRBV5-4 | ASSGTSGVYNEQF
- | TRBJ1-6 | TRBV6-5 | ASSSGRQENSPLH
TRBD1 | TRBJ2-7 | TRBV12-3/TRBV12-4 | ASSFGTGFLYEQY
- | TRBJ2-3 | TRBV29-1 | SVDSGSGDTQY
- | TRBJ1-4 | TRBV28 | ASSLGGRMNEKLF
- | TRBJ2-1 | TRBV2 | ASTGWGTERYNEQF
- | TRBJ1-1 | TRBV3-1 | ASSQDYSESTEAF
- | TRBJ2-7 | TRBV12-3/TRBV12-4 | ASSLGDDQY
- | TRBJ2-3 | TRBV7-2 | ASSTYLSTDTQY
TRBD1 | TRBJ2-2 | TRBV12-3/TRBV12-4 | ASSGSGTGEGGELF
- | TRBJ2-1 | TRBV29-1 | SVAADNEQF
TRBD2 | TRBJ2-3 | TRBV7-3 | ASSPGIAGSTDTQY
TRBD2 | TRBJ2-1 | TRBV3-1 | ASSPRTSGVIGNEQF
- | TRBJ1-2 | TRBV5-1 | ASSDGQIYGYT
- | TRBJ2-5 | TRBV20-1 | SAQDAAEETQY
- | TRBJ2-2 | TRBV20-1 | SAIGPNTGELF